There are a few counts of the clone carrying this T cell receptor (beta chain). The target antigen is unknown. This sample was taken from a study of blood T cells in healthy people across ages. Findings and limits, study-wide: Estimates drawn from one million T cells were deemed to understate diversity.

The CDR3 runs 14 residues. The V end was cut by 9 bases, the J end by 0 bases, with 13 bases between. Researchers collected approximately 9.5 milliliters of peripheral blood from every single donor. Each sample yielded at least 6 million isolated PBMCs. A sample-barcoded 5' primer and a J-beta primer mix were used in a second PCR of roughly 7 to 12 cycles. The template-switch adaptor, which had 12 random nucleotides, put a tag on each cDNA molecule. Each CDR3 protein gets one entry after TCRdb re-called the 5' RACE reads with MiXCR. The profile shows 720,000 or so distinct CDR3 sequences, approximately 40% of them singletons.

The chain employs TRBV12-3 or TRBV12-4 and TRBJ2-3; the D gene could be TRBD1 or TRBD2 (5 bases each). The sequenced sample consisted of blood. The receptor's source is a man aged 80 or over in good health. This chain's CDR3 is CASGSRDSTDTQYF. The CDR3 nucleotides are TGTGCCAGTGGGTCTAGGGACAGCACAGATACGCAGTATTTT.